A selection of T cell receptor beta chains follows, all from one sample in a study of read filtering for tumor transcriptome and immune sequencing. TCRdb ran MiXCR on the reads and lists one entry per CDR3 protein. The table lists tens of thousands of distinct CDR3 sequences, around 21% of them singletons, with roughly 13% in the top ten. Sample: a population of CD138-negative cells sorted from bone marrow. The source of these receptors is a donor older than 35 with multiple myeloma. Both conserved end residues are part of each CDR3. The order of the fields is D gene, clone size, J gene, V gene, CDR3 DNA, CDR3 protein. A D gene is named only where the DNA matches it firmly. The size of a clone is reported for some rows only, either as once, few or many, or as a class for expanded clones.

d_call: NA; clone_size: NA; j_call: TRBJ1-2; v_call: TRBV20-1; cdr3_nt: TGCAGTGCTCAAAGGGGGGACACTTCCTATGGCTACACCTTC; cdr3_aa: CSAQRGDTSYGYTF
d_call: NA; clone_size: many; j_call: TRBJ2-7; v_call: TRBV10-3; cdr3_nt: TGTGCCATCAGTGAGTCTTGGTACGAGCAGTACTTC; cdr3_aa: CAISESWYEQYF
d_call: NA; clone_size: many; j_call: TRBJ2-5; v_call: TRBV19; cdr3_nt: TGTGCCAGTAGTATACAGGCAGGGGTTGAGACCCAGTACTTC; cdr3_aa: CASSIQAGVETQYF
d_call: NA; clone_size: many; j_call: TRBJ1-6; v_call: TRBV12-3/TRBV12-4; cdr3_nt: TGTGCCAGCAGGCCCACAGGGATTAATTCACCCCTCCACTTT; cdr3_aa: CASRPTGINSPLHF
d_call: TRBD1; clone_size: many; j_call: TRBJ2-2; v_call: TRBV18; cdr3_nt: TGTGCCAGCTCGACCTGGACAGGGAACACCGGGGAGCTGTTTTTT; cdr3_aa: CASSTWTGNTGELFF
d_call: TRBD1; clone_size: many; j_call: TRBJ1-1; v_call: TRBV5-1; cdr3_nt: TGCGCCAGCAGCTCAACAGGGGGAACCATGAACACTGAAGCTTTCTTT; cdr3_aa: CASSSTGGTMNTEAFF
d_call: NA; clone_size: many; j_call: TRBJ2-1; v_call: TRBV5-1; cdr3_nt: TGCGCCAGCAGCTCGAGGGGTCAGTGGGAGGGGGTGAATCATGAGCAGTTCTTC; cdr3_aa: CASSSRGQWEGVNHEQFF
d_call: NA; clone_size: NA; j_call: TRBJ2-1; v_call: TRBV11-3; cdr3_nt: TGTGCCAGCTTAGCACGCCTTGAGCAGTTCTTC; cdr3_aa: CASLARLEQFF
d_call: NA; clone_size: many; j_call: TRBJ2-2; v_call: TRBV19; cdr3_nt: TGTGCCAGTATCCAAGGGAGGAACACCGGGGAGCTGTTTTTT; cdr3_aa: CASIQGRNTGELFF
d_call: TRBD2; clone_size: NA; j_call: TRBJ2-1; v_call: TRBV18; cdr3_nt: TGTGTCAGCTCGGACCCGGGACTAGCGGGAGGTGGTGAGCAGTTCTTC; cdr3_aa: CVSSDPGLAGGGEQFF
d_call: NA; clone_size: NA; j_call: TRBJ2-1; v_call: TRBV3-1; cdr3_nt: TGTGCTAGCAGCCAGTTCCAGGGTGTCGCTTACAATGAGCAGTCCTTC; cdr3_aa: CASSQFQGVAYNEQSF
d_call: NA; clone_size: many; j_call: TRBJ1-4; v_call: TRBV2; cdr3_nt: TGTGCCAGCAAGAGGGGAGGGACTAATGAAAAACTGTTTTTT; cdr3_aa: CASKRGGTNEKLFF
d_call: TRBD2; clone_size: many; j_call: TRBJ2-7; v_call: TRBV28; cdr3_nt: TGTGCCAGCAGTTCATACGGACTAGAGGGCTACGAGCAGTACTTC; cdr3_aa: CASSSYGLEGYEQYF
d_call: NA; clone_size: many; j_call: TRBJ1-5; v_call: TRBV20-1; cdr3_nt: TGCAGTGCCCCGACCGTGGGGGACGGGCAGCCCCAGCATTTT; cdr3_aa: CSAPTVGDGQPQHF
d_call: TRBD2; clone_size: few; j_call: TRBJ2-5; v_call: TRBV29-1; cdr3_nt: TGCAGCGCCCCCGGGACTAGCGGGATCCAAGAGACCCAGTACTTC; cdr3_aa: CSAPGTSGIQETQYF
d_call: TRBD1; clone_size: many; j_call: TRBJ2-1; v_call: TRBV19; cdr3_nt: TGTGCCAGTAGTGCGGGGGCGGGGACAGGGCCCTTTATGGAGCAGTTCTTC; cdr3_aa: CASSAGAGTGPFMEQFF
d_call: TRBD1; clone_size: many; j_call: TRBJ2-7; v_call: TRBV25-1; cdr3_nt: TGTGCCAGCAGTGAACCGACAGGGGGTGATTACGAGCAGTACTTC; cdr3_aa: CASSEPTGGDYEQYF
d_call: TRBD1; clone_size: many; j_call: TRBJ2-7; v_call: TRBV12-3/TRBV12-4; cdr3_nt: TGTGCCAGCAGCCCGACAGGGGGGGTCTACGAGCAGTACTTC; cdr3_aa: CASSPTGGVYEQYF
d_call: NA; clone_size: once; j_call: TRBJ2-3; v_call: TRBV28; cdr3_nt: TGTGCCAGCAGTATCCCGGGACCCCCTTGTACGCAGTATTTT; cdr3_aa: CASSIPGPPCTQYF
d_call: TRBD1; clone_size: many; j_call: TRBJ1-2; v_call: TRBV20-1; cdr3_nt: TGCAGTGCGCCTCCCGGGACAGGGGAGGCTGGCTACACCTTC; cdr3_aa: CSAPPGTGEAGYTF
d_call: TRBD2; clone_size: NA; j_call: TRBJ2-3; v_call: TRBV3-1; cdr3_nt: TGTGCCAGCAGCCGACTAGCGGGGGATCGCACAGATACGCAGTATTTT; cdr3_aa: CASSRLAGDRTDTQYF
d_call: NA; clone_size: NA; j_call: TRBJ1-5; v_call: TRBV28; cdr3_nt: TGTGCCAGCAGTTTAGTGGGGGTCAATCAGCCCCAGCATTTT; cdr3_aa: CASSLVGVNQPQHF
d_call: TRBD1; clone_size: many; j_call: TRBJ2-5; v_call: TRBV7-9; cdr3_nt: TGTGCCAGCAGCTTACAAGGGACAGGGGCTGAGACCCAGTACTTC; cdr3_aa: CASSLQGTGAETQYF
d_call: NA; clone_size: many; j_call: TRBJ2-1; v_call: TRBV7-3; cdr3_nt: TGTGCCAGCAGCTTAGGGATAGCGAGGGAGAATGAGCAGTTCTTC; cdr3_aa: CASSLGIARENEQFF
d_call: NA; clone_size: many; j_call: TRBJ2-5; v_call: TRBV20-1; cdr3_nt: TGCAGTGCTAGTCGTGGGGGAGCAGAGACCCAGTACTTC; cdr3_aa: CSASRGGAETQYF
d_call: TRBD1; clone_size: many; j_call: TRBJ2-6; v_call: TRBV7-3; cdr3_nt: TGTGCCAGCAGCCCAGGGGGCACTGGGGCCAACGTCCTGACTTTC; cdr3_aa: CASSPGGTGANVLTF
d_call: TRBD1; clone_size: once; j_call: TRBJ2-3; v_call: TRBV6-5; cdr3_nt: TGTGCCAGCACTGACAGGGGGCTGCGTACGCAGTATTTT; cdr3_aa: CASTDRGLRTQYF
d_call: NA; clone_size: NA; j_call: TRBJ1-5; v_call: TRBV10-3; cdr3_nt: TGTGCCATCAGTGCTGGCGTGAGTAGCAATCAGCCCCAGCATTTT; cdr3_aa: CAISAGVSSNQPQHF
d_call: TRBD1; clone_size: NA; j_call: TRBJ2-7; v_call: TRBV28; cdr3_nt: TGTGCCAGCAGCAGCCGTACAGGGGCCAAAGGGGACGAGCAGTACTTC; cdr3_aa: CASSSRTGAKGDEQYF
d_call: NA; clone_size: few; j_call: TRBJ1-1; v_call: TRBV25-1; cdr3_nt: TGTGCCAGCACCCAAGGGGGGGACACTGAAGCTTTCTTT; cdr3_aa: CASTQGGDTEAFF
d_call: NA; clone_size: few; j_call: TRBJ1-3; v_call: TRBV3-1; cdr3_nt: TGTGCCAGCAGCCACCAGGGCGCCTTTAGACCTGGAAACACCATATATTTT; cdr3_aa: CASSHQGAFRPGNTIYF
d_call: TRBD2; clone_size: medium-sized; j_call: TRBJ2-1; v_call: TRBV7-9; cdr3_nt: TGTGCCAGCAGCCCGTTGGGCGGGGGGGCCGGAGAGCAGTTCTTC; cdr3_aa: CASSPLGGGAGEQFF
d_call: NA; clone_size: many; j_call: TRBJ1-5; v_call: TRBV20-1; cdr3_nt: TGCAGTGCTACCCTCCTCGGGGGGGAGGAATATCAGCCCCAGCATTTT; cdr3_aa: CSATLLGGEEYQPQHF
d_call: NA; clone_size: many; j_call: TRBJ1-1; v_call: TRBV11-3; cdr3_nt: TGTGCCAGCAGCTTAGTACAGGGTCTGGGGACTGAAGCTTTCTTT; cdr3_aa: CASSLVQGLGTEAFF
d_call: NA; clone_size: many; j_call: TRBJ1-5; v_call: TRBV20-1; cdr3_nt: TGCAGTGCTACGCCCCGGATCGGTCGTAATCAGCCCCAGCATTTT; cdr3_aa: CSATPRIGRNQPQHF